Sequencing of this T cell receptor beta chain was carried out in a study of lymphopenia after photon versus proton radiotherapy. Regarding the study as a whole: In patients who died, overall survival fell as post-nadir TCR diversity dropped more. Photon-treated patients lost naive T cells and TCR diversity; proton-treated stayed stable.

Worth noting for this clone: Its matching antigen is unknown.

Clones were read by immunoSEQ multiplex PCR, and TCRdb kept only the in-frame ones, dropping some. The sample has under 35,000 clones, 89% seen once. This receptor was obtained from a woman in her 70s with pancreatic cancer. Some clones in this sample may be carry-over from other donors' samples. The material sequenced was peripheral blood, taken from a patient treated with proton-based radiotherapy.

CDR3 nucleotides: TGTGCCAGCAGCCGCCGGGACAGGGGGCGAGAGACCCAGTACTTC. This encodes CASSRRDRGRETQYF. J is TRBJ2-5 and V is TRBV7-9, with 12 bases lining up with TRBD1. Trimming at V came to 5 bases and at J to 4 bases, leaving 5 bases not matched to a gene. Germline CDR1 reads SEHNR; CDR2 reads FQNEAQ (reference sequence). The CDR3 contains 15 residues.